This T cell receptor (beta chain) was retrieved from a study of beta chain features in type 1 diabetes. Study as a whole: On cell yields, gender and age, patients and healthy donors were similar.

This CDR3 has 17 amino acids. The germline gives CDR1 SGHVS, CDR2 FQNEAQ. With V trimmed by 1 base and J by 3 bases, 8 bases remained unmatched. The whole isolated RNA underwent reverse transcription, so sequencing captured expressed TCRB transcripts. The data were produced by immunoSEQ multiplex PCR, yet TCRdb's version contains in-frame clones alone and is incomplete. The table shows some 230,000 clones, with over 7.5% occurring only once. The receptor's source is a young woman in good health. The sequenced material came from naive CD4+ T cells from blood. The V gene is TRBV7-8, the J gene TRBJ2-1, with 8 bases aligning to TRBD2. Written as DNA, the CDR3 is TGTGCCAGCAGCTTAGGAGTTCTAGCGGGCATCTACAATGAGCAGTTCTTC. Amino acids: CASSLGVLAGIYNEQFF. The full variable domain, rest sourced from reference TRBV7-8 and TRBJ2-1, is GAGVSQSPRYKVAKRGQDVALRCDPISGHVSLFWYQQALGQGPEFLTYFQNEAQLDKSGLPSDRFFAERPEGSVSTLKIQRTQQEDSAVYLCASSLGVLAGIYNEQFFGPGTRLTVL.